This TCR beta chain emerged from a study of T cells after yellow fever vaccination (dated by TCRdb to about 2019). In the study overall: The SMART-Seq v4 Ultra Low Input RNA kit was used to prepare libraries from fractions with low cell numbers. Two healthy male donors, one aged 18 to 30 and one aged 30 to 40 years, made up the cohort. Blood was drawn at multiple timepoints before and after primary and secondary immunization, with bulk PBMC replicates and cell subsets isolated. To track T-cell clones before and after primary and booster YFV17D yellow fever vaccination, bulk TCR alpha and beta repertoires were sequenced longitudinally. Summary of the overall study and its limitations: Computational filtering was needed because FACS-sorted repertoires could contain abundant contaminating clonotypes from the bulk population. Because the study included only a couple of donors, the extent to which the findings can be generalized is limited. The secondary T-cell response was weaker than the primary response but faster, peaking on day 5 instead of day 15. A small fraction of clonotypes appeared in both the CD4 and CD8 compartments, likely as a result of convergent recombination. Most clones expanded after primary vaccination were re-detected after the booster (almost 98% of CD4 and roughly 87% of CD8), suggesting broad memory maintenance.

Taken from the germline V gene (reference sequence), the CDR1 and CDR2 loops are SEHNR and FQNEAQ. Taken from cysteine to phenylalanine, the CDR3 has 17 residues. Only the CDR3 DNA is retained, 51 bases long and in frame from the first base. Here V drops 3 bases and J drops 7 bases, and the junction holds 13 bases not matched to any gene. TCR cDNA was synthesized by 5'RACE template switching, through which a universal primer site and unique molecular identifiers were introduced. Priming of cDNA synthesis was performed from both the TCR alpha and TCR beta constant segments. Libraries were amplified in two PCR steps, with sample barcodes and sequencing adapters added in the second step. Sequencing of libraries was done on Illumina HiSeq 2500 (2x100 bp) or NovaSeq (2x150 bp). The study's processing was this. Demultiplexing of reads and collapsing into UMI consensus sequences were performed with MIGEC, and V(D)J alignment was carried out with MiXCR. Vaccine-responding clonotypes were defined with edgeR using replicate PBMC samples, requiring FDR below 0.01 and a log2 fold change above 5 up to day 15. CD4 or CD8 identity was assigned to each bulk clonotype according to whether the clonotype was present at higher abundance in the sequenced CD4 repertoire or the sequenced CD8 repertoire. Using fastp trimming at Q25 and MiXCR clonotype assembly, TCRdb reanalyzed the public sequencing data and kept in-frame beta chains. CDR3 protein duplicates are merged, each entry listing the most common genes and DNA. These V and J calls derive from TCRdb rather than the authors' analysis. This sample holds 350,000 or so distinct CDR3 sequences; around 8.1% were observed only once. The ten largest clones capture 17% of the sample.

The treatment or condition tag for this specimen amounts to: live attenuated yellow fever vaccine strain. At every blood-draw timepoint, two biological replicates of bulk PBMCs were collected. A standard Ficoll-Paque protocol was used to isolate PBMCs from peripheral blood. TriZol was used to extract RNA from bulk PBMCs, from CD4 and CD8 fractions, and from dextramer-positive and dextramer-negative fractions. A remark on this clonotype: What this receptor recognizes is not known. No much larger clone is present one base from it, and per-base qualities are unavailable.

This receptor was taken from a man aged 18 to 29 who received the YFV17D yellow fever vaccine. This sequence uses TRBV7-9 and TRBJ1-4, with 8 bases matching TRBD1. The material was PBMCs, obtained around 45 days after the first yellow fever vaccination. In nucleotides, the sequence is TGTGCCAGCAGCTTCACGTCAGGGGGCCGTTGGGGTGAAAAACTGTTTTTT. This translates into CASSFTSGGRWGEKLFF.